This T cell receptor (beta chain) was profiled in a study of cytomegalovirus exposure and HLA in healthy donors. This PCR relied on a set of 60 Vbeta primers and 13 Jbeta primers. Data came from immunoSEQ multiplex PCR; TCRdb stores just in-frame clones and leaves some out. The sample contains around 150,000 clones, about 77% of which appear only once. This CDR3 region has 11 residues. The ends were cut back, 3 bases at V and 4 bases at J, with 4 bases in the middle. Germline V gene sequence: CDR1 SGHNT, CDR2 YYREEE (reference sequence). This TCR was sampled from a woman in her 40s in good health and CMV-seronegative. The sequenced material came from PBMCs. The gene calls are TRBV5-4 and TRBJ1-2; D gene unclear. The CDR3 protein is CASSSGYGYTF. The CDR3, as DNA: TGTGCCAGCAGCTCAGGCTATGGCTACACCTTC.